This T cell receptor beta chain derives from a study of T-cell memory formation after mild COVID-19. Study-level results: Researchers report contracting CD4+ clones mostly in CM and EM, with CD8+ clones in EMRA. Pre-infection memory already had some responding clones, implying cross-reactive memory joined.

CDR3 length equals 17 residues. With V trimmed by 0 bases and J by 0 bases, 3 bases remained unmatched. Germline CDR1 reads LGHDT; CDR2 reads YNNKEL (reference sequence). TCRdb passed the 5' RACE reads through MiXCR, listing each CDR3 protein once. The profile covers roughly 510,000 distinct CDR3 sequences, with roughly a sixth appearing a single time and just over 8% taken by the ten largest. In the case of this clonotype: Its target is unknown.

The V and J genes are TRBV3-1 and TRBJ2-1, with 9 bases that match TRBD2. Sequencing used PBMCs or a T cell subset sorted from them (not recorded which). The receptor comes from an adult woman who had mild COVID-19 (a few samples of this study predate the infection). Cell type and time point are not known. As DNA, the CDR3 is TGTGCCAGCAGCCAAGAACCACTAGCGGGCTCCTACAATGAGCAGTTCTTC. Translated, it gives CASSQEPLAGSYNEQFF.